This paragraph covers one T cell receptor beta chain sequence. Antigen: not known. The data originate from a study of radiotherapy plus CTLA-4 blockade in lung cancer. V lost 4 bases to trimming and J lost 4 bases; unmatched junction nucleotides: 4. The V gene's germline CDR1 is SQVTM and CDR2 ANQGSEA. The CDR3 is 13 residues long. Sequencing was performed with immunoSEQ multiplex PCR; in TCRdb, only in-frame clones are kept and a portion is missing. The table has some 34,000 clones, just under 75% seen once. Study conclusions and caveats: Radiotherapy with ipilimumab was followed by blood expansion of tumor-derived clones. Best predicting response, reportedly, were early blood T cell clone dynamics, with interferon-beta.

Those patients who had chemo-refractory metastatic non-small-cell lung cancer were given focal radiation along with CTLA-4 blockade through ipilimumab. The V gene is TRBV29-1, the J gene TRBJ1-5; 7 bases are a match to TRBD1. The sequence derives from a human donor with non-small cell lung cancer who had stable disease on radiotherapy plus ipilimumab. The specimen was peripheral blood, collected from a patient treated with radiotherapy plus ipilimumab. DNA of the CDR3: TGCAGCGTTGCCGACAGGGCAAATCAGCCCCAGCATTTT. This sequence encodes CSVADRANQPQHF.